This is a list of T cell receptor beta chains from one sample in a study of cytomegalovirus exposure and HLA in healthy donors. Clones were sequenced by immunoSEQ multiplex PCR, and TCRdb holds only the in-frame ones, with some missing. There are 150,000 or so clones in the sample; more than 75% occur only once, and 5.6% lies in the top ten. Specimen: PBMCs. All receptors come from a woman in her thirties or forties in good health and CMV-seropositive. The CDR3 runs from the conserved cysteine through the conserved F or W. The order of the fields is J gene, D gene, V gene, clone size, CDR3 protein, CDR3 DNA. The D gene is left open where the match is weak. The listing skips clone size in some rows; elsewhere it reads once, few, many or a size class.

>TRBJ2-2|-|TRBV30|-
CACAAYRVNTGELFF
TGTGCCTGTGCGGCCTACAGGGTAAACACCGGGGAGCTGTTTTTT
>TRBJ2-1|TRBD2|TRBV10-3|-
CAISGDRVGGRANEQFF
TGTGCCATCAGTGGGGACCGGGTTGGCGGGAGGGCCAATGAGCAGTTCTTC
>TRBJ1-1|TRBD1|TRBV18|-
CASSPGQGANTEAFF
TGTGCCAGCTCACCGGGACAGGGGGCGAACACTGAAGCTTTCTTT
>TRBJ2-7|TRBD1|TRBV10-3|-
CAITAQGDSYEQYF
TGTGCCATCACTGCCCAGGGGGATTCCTACGAGCAGTACTTC
>TRBJ2-2|TRBD1|TRBV5-1|-
CASMKGADTGELFF
TGCGCCAGCATGAAGGGGGCAGACACCGGGGAGCTGTTTTTT
>TRBJ2-1|-|TRBV7-9|-
CASSLGLVLLYNEQFF
TGTGCCAGCAGCTTAGGCTTAGTCCTACTTTACAATGAGCAGTTCTTC
>TRBJ2-7|-|TRBV9|-
CASSPQGERRVYEQYF
TGTGCCAGCAGCCCGCAGGGGGAGCGGAGGGTCTACGAGCAGTACTTC
>TRBJ2-4|TRBD1|TRBV11-3|-
CASSLVGTGGSKNIQYF
TGTGCCAGCAGCTTAGTCGGGACAGGGGGTTCCAAAAACATTCAGTACTTC
>TRBJ2-3|-|TRBV27|-
CASSLARGGTDTQYF
TGTGCCAGCAGTTTGGCCCGGGGAGGCACAGATACGCAGTATTTT
>TRBJ2-1|-|TRBV11-3|-
CASSFYPPSRTDNEQFF
TGTGCCAGCAGCTTCTACCCACCAAGCCGGACAGACAATGAGCAGTTCTTC
>TRBJ2-3|TRBD2|TRBV14|-
CASSLAGGDTQYF
TGTGCCAGCAGCTTAGCGGGAGGAGATACGCAGTATTTT
>TRBJ2-4|TRBD1|TRBV27|-
CASSLSIRGTKNIQYF
TGTGCCAGCAGTTTATCCATCAGGGGGACCAAAAACATTCAGTACTTC
>TRBJ2-3|-|TRBV6-1|-
CASSDEIWRQKDTQYF
TGTGCCAGCAGTGATGAAATTTGGAGGCAGAAAGATACGCAGTATTTT
>TRBJ2-1|TRBD2|TRBV19|-
CASRGLAGGNEQFF
TGTGCCAGTAGGGGACTAGCGGGAGGGAATGAGCAGTTCTTC
>TRBJ1-5|-|TRBV6-1|once
CASSEVLGGTVNQPQHF
TGTGCCAGCAGTGAAGTCCTAGGGGGAACGGTCAATCAGCCCCAGCATTTT
>TRBJ2-5|TRBD2|TRBV5-6|-
CASSSLGRTSQETQYF
TGTGCCAGCAGCTCCCTCGGGAGGACTAGCCAAGAGACCCAGTACTTC
>TRBJ2-5|TRBD1|TRBV28|-
CASSLTGTGGETQYF
TGTGCCAGCAGTCTAACCGGGACAGGGGGAGAGACCCAGTACTTC
>TRBJ1-1|TRBD1|TRBV5-6|few
CASSLQQGAMNTEAFF
TGTGCCAGCAGCTTGCAGCAGGGGGCTATGAACACTGAAGCTTTCTTT
>TRBJ2-7|-|TRBV7-7|-
CASSKNRDSYEQYF
TGTGCCAGCAGCAAGAACAGGGACTCCTACGAGCAGTACTTC
>TRBJ2-1|TRBD1|TRBV7-9|-
CASSLAGTARARSYNEQFF
TGTGCCAGCAGCTTAGCGGGGACAGCAAGGGCCCGCTCCTACAATGAGCAGTTCTTC
>TRBJ1-3|TRBD1|TRBV7-8|-
CASSLAPGQSSGNTIYF
TGTGCCAGCAGCTTAGCACCGGGACAGAGCTCTGGAAACACCATATATTTT
>TRBJ1-2|-|TRBV18|-
CASSPGSAGEGYTF
TGTGCCAGCTCACCCGGCTCGGCAGGGGAGGGCTACACCTTC
>TRBJ2-1|-|TRBV28|-
CASSFLGISNEQFF
TGTGCCAGCAGTTTCTTGGGCATATCCAATGAGCAGTTCTTC
>TRBJ2-1|TRBD2|TRBV6-1|once
CASSEQSGRRDEQFF
TGTGCCAGCAGTGAACAAAGCGGGAGGCGCGATGAGCAGTTCTTC
>TRBJ2-5|TRBD2|TRBV7-9|-
CASSTRTSGYQETQYF
TGTGCCAGCAGCACTCGGACTAGCGGGTACCAAGAGACCCAGTACTTC
>TRBJ2-3|-|TRBV30|-
CAWSYGGRSTDTQYF
TGTGCCTGGAGTTATGGGGGGAGGAGCACAGATACGCAGTATTTT
>TRBJ2-7|-|TRBV30|-
CAWSVAPGYPYEQYF
TGTGCCTGGAGTGTGGCCCCGGGGTACCCCTACGAGCAGTACTTC
>TRBJ1-2|TRBD1|TRBV4-1|-
CASSQAGTGSNYGYTF
TGCGCCAGCAGCCAAGCCGGGACAGGGAGTAACTATGGCTACACCTTC
>TRBJ1-1|-|TRBV11-2|-
CASSPPGQLNTEAFF
TGTGCCAGCAGCCCGCCCGGACAGTTGAACACTGAAGCTTTCTTT
>TRBJ1-2|-|TRBV11-2|few
CASHNAGGSYGYTF
TGTGCCAGCCACAACGCCGGGGGTTCCTATGGCTACACCTTC
>TRBJ2-3|TRBD2|TRBV6-5|-
CASSSGLAGGLDTQYF
TGTGCCAGCAGTTCAGGACTAGCGGGAGGGTTAGATACGCAGTATTTT
>TRBJ2-2|TRBD2|TRBV7-6|-
CASSLASGAGTGELFF
TGTGCCAGCAGCTTAGCCTCGGGAGCGGGGACCGGGGAGCTGTTTTTT
>TRBJ2-1|-|TRBV19|-
CASSIEAGSYNEQFF
TGTGCCAGTAGTATAGAGGCTGGTTCCTACAATGAGCAGTTCTTC
>TRBJ1-5|-|TRBV9|-
CASSVGGPGQPQHF
TGTGCCAGCAGCGTAGGTGGGCCCGGTCAGCCCCAGCATTTT
>TRBJ2-1|TRBD1|TRBV28|-
CASKRTGGYNEQFF
TGTGCCAGTAAGAGGACAGGGGGATACAATGAGCAGTTCTTC
>TRBJ2-3|-|TRBV4-1|-
CASSQSTGPDTQYF
TGCGCCAGCAGCCAATCCACAGGGCCAGATACGCAGTATTTT
>TRBJ1-5|-|TRBV6-5|-
CASRKTRNSNQPQHF
TGTGCCAGCAGAAAAACACGAAATAGCAATCAGCCCCAGCATTTT
>TRBJ1-2|-|TRBV27|-
CASGRTANYGYTF
TGTGCCAGCGGACGGACAGCGAACTATGGCTACACCTTC
>TRBJ2-5|-|TRBV7-9|-
CASSLGQYEETQYF
TGTGCCAGCAGCTTAGGACAGTACGAAGAGACCCAGTACTTC
>TRBJ2-1|TRBD2|TRBV29-1|-
CSARPGLAGGYEQFF
TGCAGCGCTCGTCCGGGACTAGCGGGGGGATACGAGCAGTTCTTC
>TRBJ2-7|TRBD2|TRBV5-4|once
CASSLVPPGLGSYEQYF
TGTGCCAGCAGCTTGGTACCTCCGGGACTAGGTTCCTACGAGCAGTACTTC
>TRBJ2-7|TRBD2|TRBV19|-
CASSPSSGSSYEQYF
TGTGCCAGTAGTCCTTCTAGCGGGAGCTCCTACGAGCAGTACTTC
>TRBJ2-7|TRBD1|TRBV10-1|-
CASSERDSLSYEQYF
TGCGCCAGCAGTGAGAGGGACAGCCTCTCCTACGAGCAGTACTTC
>TRBJ2-1|TRBD1|TRBV27|-
CASKKDRGNYNEQFF
TGTGCCAGCAAAAAAGACAGGGGAAATTACAATGAGCAGTTCTTC
>TRBJ1-1|-|TRBV13|few
CASSLGGLGTEAFF
TGTGCCAGCAGCTTGGGAGGGTTAGGCACTGAAGCTTTCTTT
>TRBJ2-3|TRBD2|TRBV10-3|once
CAISDPSGLTPDTQYF
TGTGCCATCAGTGATCCTAGCGGGTTAACGCCAGATACGCAGTATTTT
>TRBJ2-1|TRBD2|TRBV15|-
CATSRDRGSGRARLVEQFF
TGTGCCACCAGCAGAGATAGGGGTAGCGGGAGGGCCAGATTGGTTGAGCAGTTCTTC
>TRBJ2-3|TRBD2|TRBV28|-
CASSFGRASTDTQYF
TGTGCCAGCAGTTTCGGGAGGGCTAGCACAGATACGCAGTATTTT
>TRBJ1-2|-|TRBV28|-
CASSLRFVQGDGYTF
TGTGCCAGCAGTTTAAGGTTCGTCCAGGGCGATGGCTACACCTTC
>TRBJ1-1|TRBD1|TRBV29-1|-
CSVTGTGSPSVVNTEAFF
TGCAGCGTGACCGGGACAGGTTCCCCTAGCGTGGTGAACACTGAAGCTTTCTTT
>TRBJ1-5|-|TRBV5-5|once
CASSPEHNPYQPQHF
TGTGCCAGCAGCCCAGAACACAACCCCTATCAGCCCCAGCATTTT
>TRBJ1-1|-|TRBV7-3|-
CASSPQPGGEAFF
TGTGCCAGCAGCCCGCAACCGGGGGGTGAAGCTTTCTTT
>TRBJ1-2|TRBD1|TRBV6-6|-
CASSKTGVDGYTF
TGTGCCAGCAGTAAGACAGGGGTTGATGGCTACACCTTC
>TRBJ1-2|TRBD1|TRBV9|-
CASSTRQGVGYGYTF
TGTGCCAGCAGCACTCGACAGGGGGTGGGCTATGGCTACACCTTC
>TRBJ2-7|TRBD2|TRBV7-9|once
CASSSGRQYEQYF
TGTGCCAGCAGTAGCGGGAGACAGTACGAGCAGTACTTC
>TRBJ1-4|TRBD1|TRBV27|-
CASKGQGREKLFF
TGTGCCAGCAAAGGACAGGGCAGAGAAAAACTGTTTTTT
>TRBJ2-5|-|TRBV11-2|-
CASSLDRGHPYGETQYF
TGTGCCAGCAGCTTAGATCGGGGTCACCCCTATGGAGAGACCCAGTACTTC
>TRBJ2-3|TRBD2|TRBV29-1|-
CSVANTVAGDTDTQYF
TGCAGCGTAGCGAATACGGTAGCGGGAGACACAGATACGCAGTATTTT
>TRBJ2-7|-|TRBV6-4|-
CASNSDMVSDSYEQYF
TGTGCCAGCAACAGTGACATGGTCTCCGACTCCTACGAGCAGTACTTC
>TRBJ2-1|-|TRBV29-1|-
CSERSSYNEQFF
TGCAGCGAAAGGAGCTCCTACAATGAGCAGTTCTTC